Each of the 6 T cell receptor beta chains below was sequenced from the same sample in a study of T cells in Graves' hyperthyroidism and ophthalmopathy (dated by TCRdb to between 2019 and 2020). Libraries came from multiplex PCR. Sequencing was carried out with an Illumina HiSeq 2000. The TCR beta CDR3 regions were amplified from the RNA transcripts. The first round of RT-PCR for the TCR CDR3 was performed with the HTBI primer set and the Qiagen OneStep RT-PCR kit. TCRdb reworked the public reads: Q25 trimming with fastp, MiXCR clone assembly, productive beta chains retained. For every CDR3 protein sequence, its rows merge into one entry that carries the most common genes and DNA. Across this sample there are around 290,000 distinct CDR3 sequences, with roughly 13% seen only once. The ten largest clones capture roughly 8.2% of the sample. The sample comprised blood. Receptor source: a woman between 40 and 55 years old with Graves' hyperthyroidism.

The chain carries TRBV5-1 and TRBJ1-1, with 9 bases aligning to TRBD1. CDR1 SGHRS and CDR2 YFSETQ come from the germline V gene. The CDR3 is 16 residues long. Trimming at V came to 7 bases and at J to 4 bases, leaving 14 bases not matched to a gene. The CDR3 nucleotides are TGCGCCAGCGCCCTGGTGGGACAGGGTGGGCGCACTGAAGCTTTCTTT. Residues: CASALVGQGGRTEAFF.

J is TRBJ2-5 and V is TRBV3-1, with D uncertain. Looked up from germline, CDR1 is LGHDT and CDR2 is YNNKEL (reference sequence). Trimming took off 2 bases at V and 1 base at J, with 8 bases between the two ends. The CDR3 length is 14 residues. The CDR3 reads CASSQSETQETQYF. The DNA of the CDR3 is TGTGCCAGCAGCCAATCTGAGACCCAAGAGACCCAGTACTTC.

This clonotype occurred many times. The rearrangement joins TRBV6-5 to TRBJ2-2; D might be TRBD2 (6 bases). The CDR3 covers 14 residues. Germline V CDR1 and CDR2: MNHEY, SVGAGI. Trimming removed 0 bases from V and 5 bases from J, with 7 bases in between. CDR3 DNA sequence: TGTGCCAGCAGTTACTCTCGGGGGACCGGGGAGCTGTTTTTT. It translates to CASSYSRGTGELFF.

This clonotype was counted only a few times. V is TRBV5-4 and J is TRBJ2-1; the D call may be TRBD1 or TRBD2 (5 bases each). Per the germline V gene, CDR1 is SGHNT and CDR2 is YYREEE (reference sequence). The CDR3 consists of 15 residues. Trimming took off 4 bases at V and 6 bases at J, with 17 bases between the two ends. CDR3 nucleotides: TGTGCCAGCAGCGTGGCCATAAGAGGGGCCAATGAGCAGTTCTTC. This codes for CASSVAIRGANEQFF.

The chain carries TRBV12-3 or TRBV12-4 and TRBJ1-1; 11 bases align to TRBD1. The CDR3 extends over 15 amino acids. V trimming: 5 bases; J trimming: 5 bases; junction bases outside the gene matches: 7. CDR3 bases: TGTGCCAGCAGTCGGCCGGGACAGGGGGATACTGAAGCTTTCTTT. This sequence encodes CASSRPGQGDTEAFF.

This clonotype was counted ten times or more. The chain links TRBV6-1 to TRBJ1-4, with D uncertain. Germline loops: CDR1 MNHNS, CDR2 SASEGT. The CDR3 sequence is 15 residues long. V lost 7 bases and J 8 bases, leaving 20 bases between the germline ends. The CDR3 reads CASTISKVLLEKLFF. CDR3 nucleotides: TGTGCCAGCACCATCTCCAAGGTTCTTCTGGAAAAACTGTTTTTT.